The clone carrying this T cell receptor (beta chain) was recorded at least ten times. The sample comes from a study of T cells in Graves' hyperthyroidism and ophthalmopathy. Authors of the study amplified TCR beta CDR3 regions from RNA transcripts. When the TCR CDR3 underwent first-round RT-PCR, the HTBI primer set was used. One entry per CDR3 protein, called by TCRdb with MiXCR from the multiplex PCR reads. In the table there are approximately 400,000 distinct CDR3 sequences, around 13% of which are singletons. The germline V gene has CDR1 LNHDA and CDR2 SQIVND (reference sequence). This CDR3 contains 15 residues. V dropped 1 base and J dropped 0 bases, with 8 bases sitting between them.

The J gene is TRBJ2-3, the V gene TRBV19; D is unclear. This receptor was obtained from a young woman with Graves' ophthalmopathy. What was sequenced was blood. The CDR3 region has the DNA TGTGCCAGTAGTATAGTCACCTCTAGCACAGATACGCAGTATTTT. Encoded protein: CASSIVTSSTDTQYF.